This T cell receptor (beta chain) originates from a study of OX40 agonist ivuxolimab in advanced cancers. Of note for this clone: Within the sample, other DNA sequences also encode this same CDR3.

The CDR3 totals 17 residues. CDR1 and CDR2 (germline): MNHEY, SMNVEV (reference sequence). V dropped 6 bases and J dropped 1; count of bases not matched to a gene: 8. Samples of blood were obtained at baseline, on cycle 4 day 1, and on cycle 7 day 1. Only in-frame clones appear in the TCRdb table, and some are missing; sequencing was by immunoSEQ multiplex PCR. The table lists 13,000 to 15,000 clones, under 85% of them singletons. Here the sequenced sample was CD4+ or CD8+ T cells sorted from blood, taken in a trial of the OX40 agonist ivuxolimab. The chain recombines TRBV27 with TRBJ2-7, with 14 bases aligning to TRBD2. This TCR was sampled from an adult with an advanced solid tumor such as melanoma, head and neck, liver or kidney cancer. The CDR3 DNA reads TGTGCCAGCAGCTTCGGGACTAGCGGGAGAGGTTCCTACGAGCAGTACTTC. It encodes CASSFGTSGRGSYEQYF.